This TCR beta chain comes out of a study of T cell responses to AZD1222 COVID-19 vaccine (dated by TCRdb to the early 2020s). Broadly, across the study: A total of under 250 trial participants underwent TCR sequencing, of whom approximately 200 had received two doses of AZD1222 and about 26 had received two doses of the MenACWY control vaccine. Trial participants were enrolled into age subgroups of 18-55, 56-69 and 70-plus years, which contained around 140, 26 and 57 TCR-sequenced participants, respectively.

The CDR3 regions of human TCRbeta chains were analyzed by immunosequencing. The paper's processing steps were these. TCRs in the repertoires were matched against a reference library of SARS-CoV-2-specific TCRs that had been generated with the MIRA antigen-specificity platform. Breadth was defined as the fraction of unique TCRs that were SARS-CoV-2-associated. Depth was defined as the fraction of total T cells that were SARS-CoV-2-associated. Each spike-specific TCR was assigned to its reactive spike region and to a CD4 or CD8 class using the MIRA data. Log10-transformed breadth and depth values were compared by one-way ANOVA with Sidak's multiple comparisons tests. TCRdb provides this immuneACCESS table in a form limited to in-frame rearrangements. Some clones are lacking; in checked studies, under half of them reflect an unresolved V gene, and why the rest are absent is not known. The V and J calls and clone size are taken from that table; D and trimming were inferred from the DNA. A total of around 90,000 clones appear in this sample, around 90% of them only once. The ten largest clones capture 4% to 6% of the sample.

What the time point label conveys for this sample: baseline before first vaccination. The sample's treatment or condition label, decoded: meningococcal conjugate vaccine given as trial control. Vaccinee samples were obtained from the UK trials COV001 and COV002, which included a single-blind randomized controlled phase 2/3 trial of AZD1222 (ChAdOx1 nCoV-19) in healthy adults. For TCRbeta chain sequencing, PBMC samples were collected from trial participants at day 0 and at day 28 after the second dose. General study outcomes and caveats: Most participants were white British and females outnumbered males, and the authors suggested that clonal diversity may have been underestimated. Conclusions about previously exposed vaccinees are limited because only six or seven AZD1222 recipients were SARS-CoV-2 seropositive at baseline. Spike-specific TCR breadth and depth rose significantly after two AZD1222 doses compared with day 0 and with MenACWY recipients. The whole spike protein was spanned by vaccine-associated CD4 TCRs, and dominant responses were seen in regions 160-218 and 743-854. Reportedly, almost half of the unique spike-specific TCRs recognized epitopes lying outside the regions that are mutated in the B.1.351 and B.1.1.7 variants. The 56-69-year group was small, and its depth increase did not reach significance, likely because of low power. Because no day 14 peak-response samples were available, repertoires were characterized only after the peak T cell response.

V lost 5 bases and J lost 4 bases; the stretch between them is 12 bases long. Counted from cysteine to phenylalanine, this CDR3 has 14 amino acids. Solely the CDR3 DNA is kept, with 42 bases framed from the first base. In the germline V gene (reference sequence), CDR1 corresponds to MNHEY and CDR2 to SMNVEV. This clone occurred a few times. What this receptor recognizes is not known. The sample holds no much larger clone one base away, and base qualities are not on file. The source was peripheral blood, collected on day 0 of MenACWY control vaccination. The sequence derives from an adult in good health. This chain is built from TRBV27 and TRBJ1-5; the D region possibly corresponds to TRBD1 (6 bases align). At the DNA level, the sequence is TGTGCCAGCAGTCCCCGGGGGGCTAATCAGCCCCAGCATTTT. Translated, this gives CASSPRGANQPQHF.